One and the same sample provided the 3 T cell receptor beta chains below, sequenced in a study of radiation and T cells in renal cell carcinoma. Described treatment: 15 Gy SBRT to primary tumor, nephrectomy 4 weeks later. Sequencing was performed with immunoSEQ multiplex PCR; in TCRdb, only in-frame clones are kept and a portion is missing. The table lists under 20,000 clones, less than 70% of them singletons. The sequencing used tumor tissue, collected from a patient whose treatment included radiotherapy and nephrectomy. All receptors come from a woman between 70 and 85 years old with renal cell carcinoma.

The chain carries TRBV6-5 and TRBJ1-2, with unresolved D. Germline V gene sequence: CDR1 MNHEY, CDR2 SVGAGI. The CDR3 has 14 amino acids. V gave up 0 bases and J gave up 6 bases, with 11 bases separating them. CDR3: CASSYSRGPNGYTF. CDR3 bases: TGTGCCAGCAGTTACTCTCGGGGTCCTAATGGCTACACCTTC.

The J gene is TRBJ2-7, the V gene TRBV28; no firm D call. Germline V gene lookup returns CDR1 MDHEN and CDR2 SYDVKM. The CDR3 sequence is 13 residues long. V was pared by 4 bases and J by 3 bases, with 10 bases between. The CDR3 here is CASSSSDGYEQYF. In DNA, the CDR3 is TGTGCCAGCAGTTCATCGGACGGCTACGAGCAGTACTTC. The complete variable domain, with remaining parts taken from reference TRBV28 and TRBJ2-7, reads DVKVTQSSRYLVKRTGEKVFLECVQDMDHENMFWYRQDPGLGLRLIYFSYDVKMKEKGDIPEGYSVSREKKERFSLILESASTNQTSMYLCASSSSDGYEQYFGPGTRLTVT.

This chain links TRBV7-2 with TRBJ2-4; D unclear. Germline assignment: CDR1 SGHTA and CDR2 FQGNSA. CDR3 length: 15 amino acids. The germline V and J ends were trimmed by 5 bases and 0 bases, with 11 bases remaining between them. The CDR3 loop reads CASSQQLLAKNIQYF. In nucleotides, the CDR3 is TGTGCCAGCAGCCAACAATTACTAGCCAAAAACATTCAGTACTTC.